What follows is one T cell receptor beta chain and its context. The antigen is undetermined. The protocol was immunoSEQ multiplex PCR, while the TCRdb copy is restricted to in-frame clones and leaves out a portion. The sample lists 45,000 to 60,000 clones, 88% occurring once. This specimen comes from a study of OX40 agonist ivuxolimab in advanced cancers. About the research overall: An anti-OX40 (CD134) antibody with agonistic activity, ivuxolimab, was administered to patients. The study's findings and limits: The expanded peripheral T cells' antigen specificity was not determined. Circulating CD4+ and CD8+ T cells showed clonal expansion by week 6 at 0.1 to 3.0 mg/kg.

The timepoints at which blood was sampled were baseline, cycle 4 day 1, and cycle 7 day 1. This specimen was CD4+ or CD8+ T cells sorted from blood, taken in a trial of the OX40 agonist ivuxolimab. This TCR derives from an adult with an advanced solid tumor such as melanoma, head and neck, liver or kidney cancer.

The CDR3 sequence: CASSVGEGFAGYGYTF. In DNA, the CDR3 is TGTGCCAGCAGCGTAGGGGAGGGATTCGCGGGCTATGGCTACACCTTC. This chain uses TRBV9 with TRBJ1-2; D is undetermined. Germline CDR1 is SGDLS and CDR2 is YYNGEE. The CDR3 has 16 residues. With 0 bases removed from V and 4 bases from J, the gap between germline ends came to 16 bases.